This T cell receptor (beta chain) originates from a study of control samples from healthy donors and cancer patients. Germline V gene data show CDR1 as MNHEY and CDR2 as SMNVEV (reference sequence). Trimming removed 6 bases at V and 4 bases at J, with 19 bases between. This CDR3 region has 15 residues. Data came from immunoSEQ multiplex PCR; TCRdb stores just in-frame clones and leaves some out. This sample has roughly 69,000 clones, with 80% to 90% found just once. The sequence was collected from a woman in her forties or fifties with head and neck cancer. The chain couples TRBV27 to TRBJ2-7; D not certain. Sequenced material: PBMCs. The CDR3 sequence: CASSRTISPDYEQYF. The CDR3 DNA follows: TGTGCCAGCAGCCGGACCATATCCCCCGATTACGAGCAGTACTTC.